A single sample is the source of the 24 T cell receptor beta chains below, sequenced in a study of blood T cell repertoires in COVID-19. TCRdb's copy holds only in-frame clones and misses some; the assay was immunoSEQ multiplex PCR. The repertoire includes approximately 79,000 clones, 80% to 90% of them detected once, and 20% to 25% sits in the top ten. Material for sequencing was peripheral blood. These receptors were taken from a woman aged 50 to 60 with acute or convalescent COVID-19.

This clone has only one observation. The CDR3 protein is CASSHGGQGENIQYF. Written as DNA, the CDR3 is TGTGCCAGCAGTCATGGCGGACAGGGCGAAAACATTCAGTACTTC. The chain is built from TRBV7-9 and TRBJ2-4, with TRBD1 matching over 8 bases. Germline V gene sequence: CDR1 SEHNR, CDR2 FQNEAQ (reference sequence). V dropped 6 bases and J dropped 5; count of bases not matched to a gene: 9. The CDR3 consists of 15 residues.

The chain joins TRBV4-1 to TRBJ1-1; tentative D call: TRBD1 (5 bases). The CDR3 covers 14 residues. From germline, CDR1 is MGHRA and CDR2 YSYEKL. The V gene lost 1 base and the J gene lost 5 bases, with 11 bases spanning the gap. CDR3 sequence reads: CASSQGRGRTEAFF. The CDR3 nucleotides read TGCGCCAGCAGCCAAGGTAGGGGCCGGACTGAAGCTTTCTTT.

The V gene is TRBV30, the J gene TRBJ1-4, with TRBD1 matching 9 bases. CDR1 and CDR2 (germline): GTSNPN, SVGIG (reference sequence). The trim removed 5 bases at V and 10 bases at J, leaving 11 bases unmatched. The CDR3 runs to 14 residues. The CDR3 DNA follows: TGTGCCTGGGCCAAAGGGACAGGGTCCGCAAAACTGTTTTTT. This translates into CAWAKGTGSAKLFF.

This rearrangement joins TRBV19 to TRBJ1-1; perhaps TRBD1 as D (6 bases). V was clipped by 6 bases and J by 7 bases, with 9 bases between them. This CDR3 spans 11 amino acids. Germline lookup yields CDR1 LNHDA and CDR2 SQIVND (reference sequence). This chain's CDR3 is CASRRTVEAFF. The CDR3 coding sequence is TGTGCCAGTAGAAGGACAGTTGAAGCTTTCTTT.

The chain has TRBV7-9 and TRBJ1-4; D ambiguous. The V end lost 5 bases, the J end lost 2 bases, and 6 bases lay between the germline ends. This CDR3 region has 13 residues. CDR1 and CDR2 (germline): SEHNR, FQNEAQ (reference sequence). The CDR3 sequence: CASSPRTNEKLFF. CDR3 nucleotides: TGTGCCAGCAGCCCTCGTACTAATGAAAAACTGTTTTTT.

The CDR3: CASSLTGGGGSPLHF. CDR3 DNA: TGTGCCAGCAGCTTGACAGGGGGCGGAGGTTCACCCCTCCACTTT. The chain couples TRBV28 to TRBJ1-6; TRBD1 matches 10 bases. CDR3 length: 15 amino acids. Trimming took 6 bases from V and 9 from J; bases not matched to a gene: 8. CDR1 MDHEN and CDR2 SYDVKM come from the germline V gene.

The chain employs TRBV29-1 and TRBJ1-1; 7 nucleotides agree with TRBD1. There are 13 residues in the CDR3. Per the germline V gene, CDR1 is SQVTM and CDR2 is ANQGSEA. J gave up 5 bases and V 4 bases, and 7 bases lay outside the gene matches. The CDR3 reads CSVATGEGTEAFF. CDR3 bases: TGCAGCGTTGCAACAGGGGAAGGGACTGAAGCTTTCTTT.

J is TRBJ2-7 and V is TRBV12-3 or TRBV12-4; no definite D call. V shed 0 bases and J shed 1 base, with 4 bases lying between them. The CDR3 loop spans 13 amino acids. The CDR3 protein is CASSLAISYEQYF. For the CDR3, the DNA is TGTGCCAGCAGTTTAGCTATATCCTACGAGCAGTACTTC.

The chain is built from TRBV9 and TRBJ2-3; a weak D match, TRBD1 (5 bases). Trimming left V 8 bases short and J 1 base short, with 14 bases between. The CDR3 sequence is 14 residues long. From germline, CDR1 is SGDLS and CDR2 YYNGEE. The CDR3 region is CASSGIFGTDTQYF. The CDR3 region has the DNA TGTGCCAGTTCAGGGATCTTTGGCACAGATACGCAGTATTTT.

The V call is TRBV24-1, the J call TRBJ2-1; the match to TRBD1 covers 7 bases. The CDR3 runs to 15 residues. V gave up 6 bases and J gave up 5 bases; unmatched junction bases: 9. Germline CDR1 is KGHDR and CDR2 is SFDVKD. CDR3 residues: CATSPSGTVNNEQFF. The CDR3, as DNA: TGTGCCACCAGTCCCTCCGGGACAGTAAACAATGAGCAGTTCTTC.

This clone has just a few counts. CDR3 region: CASSLEGTGVEQYF. CDR3 nucleotides: TGTGCCAGCAGTTTAGAGGGGACAGGGGTCGAGCAGTACTTC. The genes are TRBV27 and TRBJ2-7; 10 nucleotides match TRBD1. Germline lookup yields CDR1 MNHEY and CDR2 SMNVEV (reference sequence). The CDR3 contains 14 residues. J lost 6 bases, V lost 2 bases, and 4 bases had no gene match.

The genes are TRBV12-3 or TRBV12-4 and TRBJ2-2, with unresolved D. The CDR3 spans 12 residues. V was trimmed by 6 bases and J by 2 bases, leaving 4 bases between them. The CDR3 reads CASSQNTGELFF. As DNA, the CDR3 is TGTGCCAGCAGCCAAAACACCGGGGAGCTGTTTTTT.

This clone was detected only once. The rearrangement uses TRBV19 and TRBJ1-5; possibly TRBD1 for D (5 bases). V shed 3 bases and J shed 6 bases, with 15 bases lying between them. CDR1 is LNHDA and CDR2 is SQIVND in the germline V gene (reference sequence). The CDR3 length is 15 residues. The CDR3 here is CASSMGGVEGQPQHF. The CDR3 DNA follows: TGTGCCAGTAGTATGGGGGGGGTGGAAGGTCAGCCCCAGCATTTT.

The rearrangement uses TRBV6-5 and TRBJ1-3; tentatively, D is TRBD1 (6 bases). The CDR3 loop spans 13 amino acids. Germline assignment: CDR1 MNHEY and CDR2 SVGAGI. V dropped 2 bases and J dropped 11 bases, with 13 bases sitting between them. The DNA for the CDR3 is TGTGCCAGCAGTTACACAGGGACATCGGCCATATATTTT. Its translation is CASSYTGTSAIYF.

The genes are TRBV4-3 and TRBJ2-6; 7 bases match TRBD2. This CDR3 has 22 residues. The J segment lost 0 bases and the V segment lost 0 bases, leaving 17 bases of the junction unmatched. CDR1 is LGHNA and CDR2 is YSLEER in the germline V gene. The CDR3 loop reads CASSQDLWVRESLFSGANVLTF. The CDR3 nucleotides read TGCGCCAGCAGCCAAGATCTTTGGGTGCGGGAGTCCCTTTTCTCTGGGGCCAACGTCCTGACTTTC.

The gene calls are TRBV18 and TRBJ1-1, with TRBD1 matching over 11 bases. Germline V lookup: CDR1 KGHSH, CDR2 LQKENI. This CDR3 is built from 15 residues. The trim removed 4 bases at V and 1 base at J, leaving 2 bases unmatched. CDR3 sequence: CASSQGTGGNTEAFF. The DNA for the CDR3 is TGTGCCAGCTCACAGGGGACAGGGGGGAACACTGAAGCTTTCTTT.

The chain carries TRBV6-5 and TRBJ2-1; weak D call: TRBD1 (5 bases). Germline-derived CDR1 and CDR2 are MNHEY and SVGAGI. This CDR3 is 13 amino acids long. Trimming left V 4 bases short and J 8 bases short, with 12 bases between. CDR3 protein: CASSSPQGYEQFF. DNA of the CDR3: TGTGCCAGCAGTTCGCCCCAGGGCTATGAGCAGTTCTTC.

CDR3: CASSSRGRGANYGYTF. The CDR3 coding sequence is TGTGCCAGCAGTTCAAGGGGGAGGGGGGCTAACTATGGCTACACCTTC. The rearrangement links TRBV6-6 to TRBJ1-2, with D maybe TRBD1 (6 bases). Trimming removed 4 bases from V and 0 bases from J, with 15 bases in between. Germline CDR1 is MNHNY and CDR2 is SVGAGI (reference sequence). CDR3 length: 16 amino acids.

The V gene is TRBV28, the J gene TRBJ2-2; D may be TRBD1 (8 bases). Germline loops: CDR1 MDHEN, CDR2 SYDVKM. The ends were cut back, 4 bases at V and 3 bases at J, with 18 bases in the middle. The CDR3 is 17 residues long. The CDR3 is CASSYRGRARYTGELFF. Written as DNA, the CDR3 is TGTGCCAGCAGTTACAGGGGGAGGGCAAGGTACACCGGGGAGCTGTTTTTT.

This clone was seen only once. V and J are TRBV6-4 and TRBJ2-1; 8 bases match TRBD2. CDR1 and CDR2 from the germline V gene are MRHNA and SNTAGT. Trimming cost V 6 bases and J 3 bases; bases outside gene matches: 10. The CDR3 runs to 16 residues. DNA for the CDR3: TGTGCCAGCAGCCCACCCCCGCGGGAGGTCTACAATGAGCAGTTCTTC. This encodes CASSPPPREVYNEQFF.

The chain links TRBV2 to TRBJ1-1; D is unresolved. Trimming removed 7 bases from V and 0 bases from J, with 9 bases in between. The CDR3 length is 13 residues. Germline lookup yields CDR1 SNHLY and CDR2 FYNNEI. The CDR3 nucleotides read TGTGCCAGCAAGCACAGCTTGAACACTGAAGCTTTCTTT. Translation: CASKHSLNTEAFF.

This clone turned up a few times. The chain is built from TRBV5-1 and TRBJ2-7, with D maybe TRBD1 (5 bases). The germline gives CDR1 SGHRS, CDR2 YFSETQ. V lost 1 base to trimming and J lost 2 bases, with 10 bases between them. The CDR3 covers 14 residues. CDR3 protein: CASSLQPRAYEQYF. CDR3 coding DNA: TGCGCCAGCAGCTTGCAGCCCAGGGCCTACGAGCAGTACTTC.

The rearrangement links TRBV28 to TRBJ2-5; D may be TRBD2 (5 bases). The ends were cut back, 6 bases at V and 5 bases at J, with 10 bases in the middle. CDR1 and CDR2 from the germline V gene are MDHEN and SYDVKM. This CDR3 contains 12 residues. Here the CDR3 DNA reads TGTGCCAGCAGGCGGGTAGGGGAGACCCAGTACTTC. Translating gives CASRRVGETQYF.

The chain links TRBV9 to TRBJ2-5; 9 bases align to TRBD1. Germline V gene data show CDR1 as SGDLS and CDR2 as YYNGEE. J lost 4 bases, V lost 3 bases, and 7 bases had no gene match. The CDR3 is 15 amino acids. The CDR3 bases are TGTGCCAGCAGCGGACTACAGGGGGCAGGAGAGACCCAGTACTTC. It translates to CASSGLQGAGETQYF.